This T cell receptor (beta chain) was sequenced in a study of regulatory T cells in long-lasting Graves disease. Study outcomes and limitations: Persistent disease preferred TRBV28, TRBJ1-2 and TRBJ2-5; new disease, TRBV20-1 and TRBJ2-1. Reduced TCR diversity was observed in persistent Graves' patients versus newly diagnosed patients.

Through Arm-PCR of CDR3 regions and iRepertoire HTBI primers, TCR beta libraries were built. TCRdb reanalysed the multiplex PCR reads using MiXCR and keeps one entry per CDR3 protein. The sample holds a few hundred thousand distinct CDR3 sequences, 20% seen once. Stated time point: newly diagnosed GD, antithyroid drugs for less than 3 months. Making the TCR library involved RNA that had been extracted from PBMCs. A roughly 8.1-milliliter sample of peripheral blood was drawn into EDTA tubes. This clonotype was seen many times. Its matching antigen is unknown. CDR1 is ENHRY, CDR2 SYGVKD, per germline. The CDR3 contains 16 residues. The V end lost 5 bases, the J end lost 1 base, and 15 bases lay between the germline ends.

The material sequenced was peripheral blood mononuclear cells (PBMCs), taken at new diagnosis, from a patient treated with antithyroid drugs. The genes are TRBV10-3 and TRBJ2-1; maybe TRBD1 (7 bases). This sequence originates from a female donor with Graves disease. CDR3 in DNA: TGTGCCATCAGTACATCCTCAGGGGGGTCCTACAATGAGCAGTTCTTC. It encodes CAISTSSGGSYNEQFF.